This is a list of T cell receptor beta chains from one sample in a study of T cell repertoires in cytomegalovirus infection. TCRdb analysed the reads with MiXCR anew, one entry per CDR3 protein. Of fewer than 700,000 distinct CDR3 sequences listed, approximately 25% were seen once; the top ten hold 8%. Sample: CD8+ T cells from PBMCs. The source is a human donor in good health (CMV status not recorded). Some clones in this sample may be carry-over from other donors' samples. Both conserved end residues are part of each CDR3. D genes are given only for firm matches.

length | V | D | CDR3
14 | TRBV14 | . | CASSPYRDQETQYF
14 | TRBV29-1 | . | CSVGRGADYNEQFF
13 | TRBV14 | . | CASSPQNPREQYF
12 | TRBV7-2 | . | CASSLGLDTQYF
10 | TRBV29-1 | . | CSLTKDTQYF
12 | TRBV29-1 | . | CSVLVGSGELFF
17 | TRBV20-1 | TRBD2 | CSARKLAGLTVQETQYF
18 | TRBV5-1 | TRBD2 | CASSLEMNGLAGEETQYF
15 | TRBV6-2/TRBV6-3 | . | CASRGLWRGTDTQYF
16 | TRBV4-3 | . | CASSQGTRAIYNEQFF
15 | TRBV7-9 | TRBD1 | CASSSTDRRTYEQYF
13 | TRBV27 | . | CASSIFRTGTVHF
17 | TRBV4-1 | . | CASSQVSTGANTGELFF
14 | TRBV12-3/TRBV12-4 | . | CASRAGGWNTEAFF
14 | TRBV7-8 | . | CASSLEMMNTEAFF
13 | TRBV7-2 | . | CASSLGANTEAFF
12 | TRBV7-9 | . | CASSGTLTEAFF
16 | TRBV4-1 | TRBD1 | CASSSTRTGQAGELFF
17 | TRBV4-2 | TRBD2 | CASSQALTGTRLNEQFF
17 | TRBV7-2 | TRBD2 | CASSHRPGGRGWDTQYF
15 | TRBV7-9 | . | CASSPPGGAPREQYF
13 | TRBV7-2 | . | CASSPIGGRQQYF
16 | TRBV6-2/TRBV6-3 | . | CASSYRGGGYYNEQFF
14 | TRBV27 | . | CASSLRGAHEKLFF
16 | TRBV28 | TRBD2 | CASSLLGGGTHNEQFF
15 | TRBV7-9 | . | CASSVESVYNSPLHF
14 | TRBV25-1 | . | CASSERYSGNTIYF
14 | TRBV19 | . | CASSITLDGNEQFF
13 | TRBV3-1 | . | CASSRSTDYEQYF
13 | TRBV12-3/TRBV12-4 | . | CASRPTPLGPQHF
12 | TRBV29-1 | . | CSVTGEAGELFF
18 | TRBV19 | . | CASTDWQATLEGANVLTF
14 | TRBV7-8 | . | CASSLEPGLDEQFF
13 | TRBV20-1 | . | CSARDTANTEAFF
14 | TRBV20-1 | TRBD1 | CSAREQQGYYEQYF
15 | TRBV4-1 | . | CASSHGAGPTGEQFF
14 | TRBV28 | . | CASSSVDPGGELFF
11 | TRBV15 | . | CATGPNNEQFF
12 | TRBV12-5 | . | CASGSPGVSTFF
16 | TRBV12-3/TRBV12-4 | . | CASTRSGGLSYNEQFF
12 | TRBV2 | . | CVSCGTYYGYTF
17 | TRBV5-1 | TRBD1 | CASSSKGDRGSTGELFF
14 | TRBV28 | TRBD2 | CASTTFSGVGEQFF
13 | TRBV5-6 | TRBD1 | CASSPGQNNEQFF
14 | TRBV5-1 | . | CASSLEPGVTEAFF
11 | TRBV29-1 | . | CSVVGLRGYTF
14 | TRBV19 | . | CASRPGEWNTEAFF
15 | TRBV15 | TRBD1 | CATSRSPGQQETQYF
15 | TRBV27 | . | CASSYRGRGTDTQYF
14 | TRBV27 | TRBD1 | CASSLRGGGETQYF